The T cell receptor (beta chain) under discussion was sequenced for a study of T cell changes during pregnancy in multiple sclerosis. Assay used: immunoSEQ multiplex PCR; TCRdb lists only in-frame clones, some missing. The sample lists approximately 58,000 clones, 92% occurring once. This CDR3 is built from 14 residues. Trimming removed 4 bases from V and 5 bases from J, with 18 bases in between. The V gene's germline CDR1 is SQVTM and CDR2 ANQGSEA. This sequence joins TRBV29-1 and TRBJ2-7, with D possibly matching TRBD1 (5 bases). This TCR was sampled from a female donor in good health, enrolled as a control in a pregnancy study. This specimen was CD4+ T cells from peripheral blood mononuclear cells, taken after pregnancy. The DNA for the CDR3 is TGCAGCGTTGTTGGGCGTAGGGGCAGAGACGAGCAGTACTTC. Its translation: CSVVGRRGRDEQYF.